This T cell receptor (beta chain) was sequenced in a study of T cell changes during pregnancy in multiple sclerosis. The repertoire was sequenced with immunoSEQ multiplex PCR; TCRdb's copy has only in-frame clones and lacks some. The sample lists around 100,000 clones, approximately 94% occurring once. The CDR3 sequence is 14 residues long. Trimming shortened V by 3 bases and J by 4 bases, and 12 bases separated the two germline ends. CDR1 and CDR2 (germline): LGHNA, YNFKEQ. The sequenced sample was peripheral blood, obtained before pregnancy. The sequence was obtained from a female donor with multiple sclerosis, enrolled in a pregnancy study. The chain combines TRBV4-2 with TRBJ1-1; tentative D call: TRBD1 (5 bases). CDR3 sequence: CASSHDLRGTEAFF. DNA for the CDR3: TGTGCCAGCAGCCACGATCTTAGGGGCACTGAAGCTTTCTTT.